This T cell receptor (beta chain) was sequenced in a study of T cell repertoires in cytomegalovirus infection (dated by TCRdb to the late 2010s). As for the study more broadly: Alongside well-studied HLA-B-restricted epitopes, the peptide stimulations were aimed at recently identified HLA-C-restricted CMV epitopes, whose presentation resists viral immunomodulation. Donor HLA type was relevant to the analysis, as public TCR beta signatures indicated carriage of CMV infection together with the matching HLA type. Points the paper makes about the study in general: The ex vivo response was dominated by HLA-C-restricted CMV-specific TCR beta clonotypes, and the single most frequent clonotype in two of eight donors was supplied by these HLA-C-restricted clonotypes. In both this cohort and an independent roughly 400-donor cohort, the cumulative frequency of public TCR beta family members distinguished carriers of CMV infection plus the relevant HLA type.

The treatment or condition label here, explained by the study, means: in vitro stimulation with specific CMV peptide epitopes to enrich CMV-specific T cells. The V and J ends are trimmed by 0 bases and 5 bases, leaving 22 bases between them. The germline V gene sets CDR1 to SQVTM and CDR2 to ANQGSEA. The CDR3 contains 17 residues, cysteine and phenylalanine counted. The entry retains the CDR3 DNA only, 51 bases that are in frame from base 1. This clonotype came up once. Its antigen is currently not known. No base quality information exists; no much larger clone differs at one position. A single read constitutes weak evidence. Sequencing was carried out with an Illumina HiSeq 1500. The public reads were run again by TCRdb, first through fastp at Q25 and then through MiXCR, and only productive beta chains were kept. When rows share a CDR3 protein, they turn into one entry using the most common DNA and genes. Here the sample has approximately 730,000 distinct CDR3 sequences; almost 30% occur a single time. Jointly, the top ten make up roughly 14% of the sample.

Recombination joined TRBV29-1 with TRBJ2-5; matching of 5 bases hints at TRBD1 as the D gene. The clonotype comes from a human donor in good health (CMV status not recorded). Some clones in this sample may be carry-over from other donors' samples. The source was cultured CD8+ T cells from PBMCs, collected from culture after CMV antigen stimulation. The CDR3: CSVEDRRPGRSMETQYF. DNA sequence: TGCAGCGTTGAAGACCGGCGGCCAGGGCGTAGTATGGAGACCCAGTACTTC.